The 31 T cell receptor beta chains presented below share a single source sample, sequenced in a study of blood T cell repertoires in COVID-19. Clones were sequenced by immunoSEQ multiplex PCR, and TCRdb holds only the in-frame ones, with some missing. The sample contains roughly 28,000 clones, about 90% of which appear only once. Sequencing was done on a sample of peripheral blood. These TCRs come from a woman aged 50 to 60 with active COVID-19.

The rearrangement joins TRBV6-5 to TRBJ1-1; TRBD1 is a possible D gene (6 bases). Trimming left V 7 bases short and J 3 bases short, with 12 bases between. The CDR3 extends over 13 amino acids. Germline V gives CDR1 MNHEY, CDR2 SVGAGI. CDR3 residues: CASTKRGYTEAFF. The DNA of the CDR3 is TGTGCCAGCACCAAAAGGGGGTACACTGAAGCTTTCTTT.

The chain joins TRBV27 to TRBJ2-7, with 9 bases aligning to TRBD2. The CDR3 extends over 13 amino acids. V lost 3 bases and J lost 5; bases outside the gene matches: 2. Germline V gene lookup returns CDR1 MNHEY and CDR2 SMNVEV (reference sequence). In nucleotides, the CDR3 is TGTGCCAGCAGTTTGAGCGGGAGGAACGAGCAGTACTTC. Translated, it gives CASSLSGRNEQYF.

The chain recombines TRBV2 with TRBJ2-7; 8 nucleotides agree with TRBD1. Looked up from germline, CDR1 is SNHLY and CDR2 is FYNNEI. V lost 4 bases and J lost 3; bases outside the gene matches: 8. The CDR3 consists of 15 residues. The CDR3 nucleotides read TGTGCCAGCAGTGTCGGCAGGGGGCGAATCTACGAGCAGTACTTC. Protein: CASSVGRGRIYEQYF. Combining the CDR3 with reference TRBV2 and TRBJ2-7 gives the whole variable domain EPEVTQTPSHQVTQMGQEVILRCVPISNHLYFYWYRQILGQKVEFLVSFYNNEISEKSEIFDDQFSVERPDGSNFTLKIRSTKLEDSAMYFCASSVGRGRIYEQYFGPGTRLTVT.

The CDR3 reads CASSHEADRGGYTF. The CDR3 DNA reads TGTGCCAGCAGCCATGAGGCGGACAGGGGTGGCTACACCTTC. V usage is TRBV4-2 and J usage is TRBJ1-2, with TRBD1 matching over 9 bases. Looked up from germline, CDR1 is LGHNA and CDR2 is YNFKEQ. After removal of 3 bases from V and 7 bases from J, the junction contained 6 bases not matched to a gene. The CDR3 has 14 residues.

This clone was observed a few times. This chain links TRBV29-1 with TRBJ1-2; weak D call: TRBD1 (6 bases). CDR1 is SQVTM, CDR2 ANQGSEA, per germline. The ends were cut back, 4 bases at V and 2 bases at J, with 20 bases in the middle. The CDR3 loop spans 16 amino acids. The CDR3 bases are TGCAGCGTTGGGCCGGGCAGTGTGGGGACAAACTATGGCTACACCTTC. Translation: CSVGPGSVGTNYGYTF.

The CDR3 coding sequence is TGTGCCTGGAGTATGAACAGGGGGAATAATTCACCCCTCCACTTT. It encodes CAWSMNRGNNSPLHF. V gene TRBV30 combines with J gene TRBJ1-6; 8 bases map to TRBD1. With V trimmed by 2 bases and J by 5 bases, 5 bases remained unmatched. CDR1 GTSNPN and CDR2 SVGIG come from the germline V gene (reference sequence). The CDR3 loop spans 15 amino acids.

The chain carries TRBV11-2 and TRBJ2-5, with 8 bases lining up with TRBD1. Germline CDR1 is SGHAT and CDR2 is FQNNGV. V gave up 3 bases and J gave up 5 bases; unmatched junction bases: 5. The CDR3 spans 14 residues. This chain's CDR3 is CASSLTGVGETQYF. The DNA for the CDR3 is TGTGCCAGCAGCTTGACAGGGGTAGGGGAGACCCAGTACTTC. The variable domain in full, completed from reference TRBV11-2 and TRBJ2-5, reads EAGVAQSPRYKIIEKRQSVAFWCNPISGHATLYWYQQILGQGPKLLIQFQNNGVVDDSQLPKDRFSAERLKGVDSTLKIQPAKLEDSAVYLCASSLTGVGETQYFGPGTRLLVL.

The J gene is TRBJ2-1, the V gene TRBV10-3; 11 nucleotides agree with TRBD2. This CDR3 has 17 amino acids. The V gene end was trimmed by 4 bases and the J gene end by 7 bases; junction bases not matched to a gene: 12. The germline V gene encodes CDR1 ENHRY and CDR2 SYGVKD. CDR3 residues: CAISAFTRGTSGNEQFF. Here the CDR3 DNA reads TGTGCCATCAGTGCATTCACGAGGGGGACTAGCGGAAATGAGCAGTTCTTC.

The chain is built from TRBV7-9 and TRBJ2-1, with TRBD1 as a possible D gene (6 bases). V was pared by 1 base and J by 8 bases, with 15 bases between. The CDR3 consists of 15 residues. CDR1 and CDR2 (germline): SEHNR, FQNEAQ (reference sequence). CDR3 residues: CASSLVGSGDDEQFF. CDR3 DNA sequence: TGTGCCAGCAGCTTAGTAGGTTCAGGGGACGATGAGCAGTTCTTC.

This rearrangement joins TRBV7-9 to TRBJ2-2; tentative D call: TRBD1 (5 bases). Trimming removed 2 bases from V and 4 bases from J, with 11 bases in between. CDR3 length: 15 residues. The germline CDR1 and CDR2 sequences are SEHNR and FQNEAQ (reference sequence). CDR3 protein: CASSLRVRATGELFF. The CDR3 coding sequence is TGTGCCAGCAGCTTAAGGGTCAGGGCCACCGGGGAGCTGTTTTTT. Complete variable domain (other parts from reference TRBV7-9 and TRBJ2-2): DTGVSQNPRHKITKRGQNVTFRCDPISEHNRLYWYRQTLGQGPEFLTYFQNEAQLEKSRLLSDRFSAERPKGSFSTLEIQRTEQGDSAMYLCASSLRVRATGELFFGEGSRLTVL.

This chain uses TRBV19 with TRBJ2-7; D possibly corresponds to TRBD1 (6 bases). Germline V CDR1 and CDR2: LNHDA, SQIVND (reference sequence). The CDR3 spans 14 residues. The V gene lost 1 base and the J gene lost 2 bases, with 9 bases spanning the gap. CDR3 in amino acids: CASSIAGDPYEQYF. The CDR3 DNA reads TGTGCCAGTAGTATAGCAGGGGATCCCTACGAGCAGTACTTC.

The J gene is TRBJ2-7, the V gene TRBV13, with 10 bases matching TRBD2. Germline CDR1 reads PRHDT; CDR2 reads FYEKMQ (reference sequence). V trimming: 11 bases; J trimming: 4 bases; junction bases outside the gene matches: 11. The CDR3 contains 14 residues. CDR3: CASASGSSKYEQYF. Here the CDR3 DNA reads TGTGCCTCCGCTAGCGGGAGTTCGAAGTACGAGCAGTACTTC.

The chain is built from TRBV6-6 and TRBJ1-5; D perhaps matches TRBD1 (5 bases). Germline V gene lookup returns CDR1 MNHNY and CDR2 SVGAGI (reference sequence). Trimming shortened V by 10 bases and J by 7 bases, and 14 bases separated the two germline ends. This CDR3 is built from 12 residues. CDR3 sequence (DNA): TGTGCCACCGCGGGGCCACAGCAGCCCCAGCATTTT. Its translation: CATAGPQQPQHF.

The V gene is TRBV28, the J gene TRBJ1-1; unclear D gene. The CDR3 has 13 amino acids. Germline V gene sequence: CDR1 MDHEN, CDR2 SYDVKM. Deletions cut 7 bases from V and 5 bases from J, with 14 bases between. CDR3 nucleotides: TGTGCCAGCAACCCTCAGCGGGGAACTGAAGCTTTCTTT. It yields the protein CASNPQRGTEAFF.

The chain employs TRBV9 and TRBJ2-1; TRBD2 aligns across 7 bases. The CDR3 is made up of 15 amino acids. CDR1 SGDLS and CDR2 YYNGEE come from the germline V gene. V trimming: 4 bases; J trimming: 2 bases; junction bases outside the gene matches: 6. The CDR3 nucleotides read TGTGCCAGCAGCCCTAGCGGAGTCCCCTACAATGAGCAGTTCTTC. It yields the protein CASSPSGVPYNEQFF.

V and J are TRBV7-8 and TRBJ1-4; weak D call: TRBD1 (6 bases). Germline assignment: CDR1 SGHVS and CDR2 FQNEAQ. The V end was cut by 2 bases, the J end by 4 bases, with 11 bases between. The CDR3 sequence is 15 residues long. The CDR3 region is CASSLLQGNNEKLFF. For the CDR3, the DNA is TGTGCCAGCAGCTTACTCCAGGGGAATAATGAAAAACTGTTTTTT. Filled out from reference TRBV7-8 and TRBJ1-4, the complete variable domain reads GAGVSQSPRYKVAKRGQDVALRCDPISGHVSLFWYQQALGQGPEFLTYFQNEAQLDKSGLPSDRFFAERPEGSVSTLKIQRTQQEDSAVYLCASSLLQGNNEKLFFGSGTQLSVL.

This chain joins TRBV5-1 and TRBJ1-6; D possibly corresponds to TRBD1 (6 bases). The CDR3 sequence is 15 residues long. In germline, CDR1 is SGHRS, CDR2 YFSETQ. V lost 3 bases to trimming and J lost 8 bases, with 15 bases between them. CDR3 sequence (DNA): TGCGCCAGCAGCTGGGACACACCAGGGGATTCACCCCTCCACTTT. Amino acid sequence: CASSWDTPGDSPLHF.

The chain joins TRBV27 to TRBJ1-1; TRBD1 might be the D (6 bases). Per germline, CDR1 MNHEY and CDR2 SMNVEV (reference sequence). V shed 5 bases and J shed 6 bases, with 16 bases lying between them. This CDR3 is built from 14 residues. DNA for the CDR3: TGTGCCAGCAGTCCCTCGTGGGAGGGGGCTGAAGCTTTCTTT. Protein product: CASSPSWEGAEAFF.

The rearrangement uses TRBV5-4 and TRBJ2-3; the D is unclear. Germline CDR1 reads SGHNT; CDR2 reads YYREEE (reference sequence). This CDR3 comprises 12 residues. V lost 2 bases, J lost 4 bases, and 5 bases lay in between. The CDR3 DNA reads as TGTGCCAGCAGCTTTCCCGCAGATACGCAGTATTTT. Translating it yields CASSFPADTQYF.

This rearrangement joins TRBV28 to TRBJ1-2; D unresolved. V was clipped by 2 bases and J by 8 bases, with 9 bases between them. The CDR3 contains 12 residues. The germline V gene encodes CDR1 MDHEN and CDR2 SYDVKM. CDR3 in DNA: TGTGCCAGCAGTTTAATAGCTATGGGCTACACCTTC. It yields the protein CASSLIAMGYTF.

This clone is a singleton in its sample. The chain uses TRBV5-1 and TRBJ2-7, with 14 bases aligning to TRBD2. CDR3 length equals 18 residues. The V segment lost 6 bases and the J segment 5 bases; nucleotides outside the gene matches: 16. CDR1 and CDR2 from the germline V gene are SGHRS and YFSETQ. CDR3 amino acids: CASTTGFTTSGRAHEQYF. DNA for the CDR3: TGCGCCAGCACCACAGGCTTTACGACTAGCGGGAGGGCCCACGAGCAGTACTTC.

The chain combines TRBV5-1 with TRBJ1-3; 8 bases align to TRBD1. V shed 3 bases and J 0 bases; nucleotides not matched to a gene: 5. The length of the CDR3 is 16 residues. Germline CDR1 and CDR2: SGHRS and YFSETQ. CDR3 bases: TGCGCCAGCAGCTCCGGGACAGGCATCTCTGGAAACACCATATATTTT. Translating it yields CASSSGTGISGNTIYF.

The V gene is TRBV29-1, the J gene TRBJ2-3; 8 bases are a match to TRBD2. V shed 7 bases, J shed 0 bases, and the junction held 12 bases outside the gene matches. Germline CDR1 and CDR2: SQVTM and ANQGSEA. There are 16 residues in the CDR3. This CDR3 is CSARLAQILSTDTQYF. The CDR3 DNA reads as TGCAGCGCCAGACTAGCGCAGATCCTTAGCACAGATACGCAGTATTTT.

Here the CDR3 reads CASSLVFGAGREQYF. CDR3 bases: TGTGCCAGCAGCTTAGTTTTCGGTGCCGGTCGCGAGCAGTACTTC. V usage is TRBV11-2 and J usage is TRBJ2-7, with no clear D. Trimming shortened V by 1 base and J by 6 bases, and 16 bases separated the two germline ends. The CDR3 spans 15 residues. Germline V gene data show CDR1 as SGHAT and CDR2 as FQNNGV.

This clone was picked up one time. This chain connects TRBV14 to TRBJ2-1, with 11 bases matching TRBD2. Germline trimming cut 2 bases from V and 8 bases from J; bases unmatched to any gene: 5. The CDR3 extends over 15 amino acids. The V gene's germline CDR1 is SGHDN and CDR2 FVKESK. The CDR3 spells CASSQLLAGVYEQFF. The CDR3 bases are TGTGCCAGCAGCCAACTACTAGCGGGAGTTTATGAGCAGTTCTTC.

This sequence joins TRBV19 and TRBJ1-2; 7 bases align to TRBD1. Looked up from germline, CDR1 is LNHDA and CDR2 is SQIVND (reference sequence). The CDR3 has 13 residues. Germline trimming cut 5 bases from V and 7 bases from J; bases unmatched to any gene: 7. CDR3 in amino acids: CASSAQGTGGYTF. DNA of the CDR3: TGTGCCAGTAGTGCACAGGGGACGGGTGGCTACACCTTC.

The gene calls are TRBV29-1 and TRBJ2-1; 10 bases map to TRBD2. The CDR3 is 14 residues long. V was clipped by 7 bases and J by 4 bases; unmatched bases: 7. Germline assignment: CDR1 SQVTM and CDR2 ANQGSEA. The CDR3 DNA reads TGCAGCGCCCGAGGGACTAGCGCGTACAATGAGCAGTTCTTC. Amino acid sequence: CSARGTSAYNEQFF.

This clone was detected only once. The chain uses TRBV28 and TRBJ2-7, with D perhaps TRBD1 (5 bases). Germline V gene sequence: CDR1 MDHEN, CDR2 SYDVKM. V lost 3 bases, J lost 2 bases, and 14 bases lay in between. The CDR3 runs 15 residues. The CDR3 here is CASSFQGIGAYEQYF. CDR3 DNA: TGTGCCAGCAGTTTTCAGGGTATAGGGGCCTACGAGCAGTACTTC.

J is TRBJ1-1 and V is TRBV15, with 9 bases identical to TRBD1. Unmatched junction bases numbered 2, after V lost 5 bases and J lost 1 base. This CDR3 contains 14 residues. Germline V gene data show CDR1 as LNHNV and CDR2 as YYDKDF (reference sequence). CDR3 nucleotide sequence: TGTGCCACCAGCTCGGGACAGGGGAACACTGAAGCTTTCTTT. It encodes CATSSGQGNTEAFF.

The V call is TRBV7-2, the J call TRBJ2-7, with TRBD1 matching 10 bases. Trimming at V came to 5 bases and at J to 4 bases, leaving 8 bases not matched to a gene. Germline V CDR1 and CDR2: SGHTA, FQGNSA. The CDR3 runs to 15 residues. CDR3 DNA sequence: TGTGCCAGCAGCGTCCCCGGGACAGGGGAATACGAGCAGTACTTC. This gives the protein CASSVPGTGEYEQYF.

The V and J genes are TRBV19 and TRBJ1-5; TRBD1 is a possible D gene (6 bases). Trimming removed 3 bases from V and 0 bases from J, with 9 bases in between. This CDR3 region has 15 residues. Looked up from germline, CDR1 is LNHDA and CDR2 is SQIVND (reference sequence). The chain's CDR3 is CASSISDSSNQPQHF. The CDR3 nucleotides read TGTGCCAGTAGTATCTCGGACAGTAGCAATCAGCCCCAGCATTTT.